This TCR beta chain was sequenced in a study of identifying expanded T cells in peripheral blood. Study-level findings and limits: Clone count variance between two-week samples rose with total template count.

A note on this clone: Antigen specificity is unknown.

The germline V gene has CDR1 LNHNV and CDR2 YYDKDF (reference sequence). V was trimmed by 5 bases and J by 2 bases, leaving 11 bases between them. The CDR3 spans 14 residues. TCRdb keeps only in-frame clones here, not all; method: immunoSEQ multiplex PCR. The profile shows approximately 100,000 clones, around nine tenths of them singletons. The rearrangement links TRBV15 to TRBJ2-3; D unresolved. The sequence was obtained from a person aged 18 to 70 in good health. The sequencing input was blood. CDR3 bases: TGTGCCACCAGCCATCGAAGAGACACAGATACGCAGTATTTT. It codes for CATSHRRDTDTQYF.